A single sample is the source of the 10 T cell receptor beta chains below, sequenced in a study of blood T cell repertoires in COVID-19. Some clones are missing from TCRdb's copy, which holds only in-frame ones; the method was immunoSEQ multiplex PCR. The table shows under 200,000 clones, with about 80% occurring only once. Sequencing was done on a sample of peripheral blood. The receptors originated from a human donor in a cohort sampled during active COVID-19.

The chain is built from TRBV9 and TRBJ2-7; TRBD1 aligns across 9 bases. This CDR3 is 15 amino acids long. V shed 3 bases and J 0 bases; nucleotides not matched to a gene: 4. Germline-derived CDR1 and CDR2 are SGDLS and YYNGEE. The CDR3 nucleotides read TGTGCCAGCAGCGCGGGACAGGGAAACTCCTACGAGCAGTACTTC. It yields the protein CASSAGQGNSYEQYF.

J is TRBJ1-3 and V is TRBV9, with D uncertain. The CDR3 loop spans 14 amino acids. Germline V lookup: CDR1 SGDLS, CDR2 YYNGEE. Trimming stripped 0 bases from V and 2 bases from J, with 6 bases between. CDR3 in DNA: TGTGCCAGCAGCGTAGTCTCGGCTGGAAACACCATATATTTT. Translating it yields CASSVVSAGNTIYF.

The rearrangement uses TRBV9 and TRBJ2-1; 12 nucleotides match TRBD2. CDR3 length equals 20 residues. V shed 3 bases and J 1 base; nucleotides not matched to a gene: 14. In germline, CDR1 is SGDLS, CDR2 YYNGEE. The DNA of the CDR3 is TGTGCCAGCAGCGGAGACCCTAGCGGGAGGGCCGGAAGGTCCTACAATGAGCAGTTCTTC. It codes for CASSGDPSGRAGRSYNEQFF.

V usage is TRBV18 and J usage is TRBJ1-3; no clear D gene. V lost 2 bases and J lost 0, with 8 bases in between. The germline gives CDR1 KGHSH, CDR2 LQKENI. The CDR3 is 15 amino acids. The CDR3 spells CASSPDPGSGNTIYF. The CDR3 DNA sequence: TGTGCCAGCTCACCAGATCCAGGCTCTGGAAACACCATATATTTT.

This chain links TRBV5-8 with TRBJ1-1, with 7 nucleotides matching TRBD1. V was clipped by 4 bases and J by 1 base; unmatched bases: 16. Germline loops: CDR1 SGHTS, CDR2 YDEGEE. The CDR3 length is 18 residues. DNA of the CDR3: TGTGCCAGCAGCCTGACGTCAAGGGGGCCCAAAACGAACACTGAAGCTTTCTTT. It specifies CASSLTSRGPKTNTEAFF.

The chain links TRBV7-9 to TRBJ2-3, with D perhaps TRBD2 (5 bases). CDR1 SEHNR and CDR2 FQNEAQ come from the germline V gene (reference sequence). The V and J ends lost 5 bases and 2 bases respectively, with 14 bases between them. The CDR3 extends over 15 amino acids. CDR3 amino acids: CASSLGVLNTDTQYF. The DNA for the CDR3 is TGTGCCAGCAGCCTCGGGGTCCTCAACACAGATACGCAGTATTTT.

This clone was seen a few times. The chain is built from TRBV6-2 or TRBV6-3 and TRBJ2-7, with TRBD1 matching over 7 bases. Trimming removed 5 bases from V and 4 bases from J; junction bases left unmatched: 5. The CDR3 loop spans 13 amino acids. Germline CDR1 is MNHEY and CDR2 is SVGEGT. The CDR3 spells CASSRDSFYEQYF. The CDR3 DNA sequence: TGTGCCAGCAGTCGGGACAGCTTTTACGAGCAGTACTTC.

V is TRBV7-9 and J is TRBJ1-2; 8 nucleotides align to TRBD1. The CDR3 spans 12 residues. The V gene's germline CDR1 is SEHNR and CDR2 FQNEAQ (reference sequence). J was trimmed by 8 bases and V by 8 bases; bases with no gene match: 7. CDR3 coding DNA: TGTGCCAGCCCTCAGGGGGCAGACGGCTACACCTTC. Translation: CASPQGADGYTF.

This sequence joins TRBV6-2 or TRBV6-3 and TRBJ1-6; possible D gene TRBD1, 5 bases. This CDR3 is built from 17 residues. Trimming stripped 2 bases from V and 5 bases from J, with 16 bases between. Germline-derived CDR1 and CDR2 are MNHEY and SVGEGT. The CDR3 region is CASSYPPGGGNNSPLHF. The CDR3 DNA reads as TGTGCCAGCAGTTACCCCCCCGGCGGGGGAAATAATTCACCCCTCCACTTT.

The CDR3 coding sequence is TGTGCCAGCAGCTTATTCCTTTATGGCTACACCTTC. This sequence encodes CASSLFLYGYTF. The J gene is TRBJ1-2, the V gene TRBV7-2; D gene uncertain. Germline V lookup: CDR1 SGHTA, CDR2 FQGNSA. This CDR3 comprises 12 residues. V lost 2 bases to trimming and J lost 5 bases, with 6 bases between them.